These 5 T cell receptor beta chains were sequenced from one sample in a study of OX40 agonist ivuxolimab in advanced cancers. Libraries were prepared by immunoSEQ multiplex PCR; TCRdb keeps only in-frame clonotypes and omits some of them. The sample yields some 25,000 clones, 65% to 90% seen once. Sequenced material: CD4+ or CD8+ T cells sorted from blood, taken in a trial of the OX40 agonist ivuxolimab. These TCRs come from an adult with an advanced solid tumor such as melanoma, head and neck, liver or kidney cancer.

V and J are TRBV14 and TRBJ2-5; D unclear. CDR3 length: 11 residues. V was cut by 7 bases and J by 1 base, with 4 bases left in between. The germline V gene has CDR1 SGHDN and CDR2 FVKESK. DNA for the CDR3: TGTGCCAGCAACATCCAAGAGACCCAGTACTTC. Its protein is CASNIQETQYF.

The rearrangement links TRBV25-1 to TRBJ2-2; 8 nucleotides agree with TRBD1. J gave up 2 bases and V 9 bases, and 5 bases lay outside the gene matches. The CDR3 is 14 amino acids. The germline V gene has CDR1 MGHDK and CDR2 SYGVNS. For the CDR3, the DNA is TGTGCCAGTACTTCAGGGGGCAACACCGGGGAGCTGTTTTTT. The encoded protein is CASTSGGNTGELFF. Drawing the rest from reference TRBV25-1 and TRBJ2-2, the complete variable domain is EADIYQTPRYLVIGTGKKITLECSQTMGHDKMYWYQQDPGMELHLIHYSYGVNSTEKGDLSSESTVSRIRTEHFPLTLESARPSHTSQYLCASTSGGNTGELFFGEGSRLTVL.

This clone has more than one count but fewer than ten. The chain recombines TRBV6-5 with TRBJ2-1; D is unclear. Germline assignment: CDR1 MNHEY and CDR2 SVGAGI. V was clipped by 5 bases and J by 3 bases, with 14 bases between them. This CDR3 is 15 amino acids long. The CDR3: CASSPWIGLYNEQFF. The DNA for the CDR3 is TGTGCCAGCAGTCCCTGGATAGGGCTCTACAATGAGCAGTTCTTC.

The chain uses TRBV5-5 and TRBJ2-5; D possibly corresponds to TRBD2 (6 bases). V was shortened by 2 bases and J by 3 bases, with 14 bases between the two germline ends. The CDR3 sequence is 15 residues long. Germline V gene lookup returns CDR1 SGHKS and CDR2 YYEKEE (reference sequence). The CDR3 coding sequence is TGTGCCAGCAGCTTTTCGGGGGTGTCCGAAGAGACCCAGTACTTC. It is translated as CASSFSGVSEETQYF.

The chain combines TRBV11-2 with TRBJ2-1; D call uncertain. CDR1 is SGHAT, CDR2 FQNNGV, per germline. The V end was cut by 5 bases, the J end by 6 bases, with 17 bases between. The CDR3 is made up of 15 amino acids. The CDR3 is CASSGDSQLPNEQFF. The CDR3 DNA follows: TGTGCCAGCAGCGGAGACTCGCAACTCCCCAATGAGCAGTTCTTC.